The 24 T cell receptor beta chains in this list originate from one sample, sequenced in a study of blood T cell repertoires in COVID-19. Here immunoSEQ multiplex PCR was the method, and the copy in TCRdb shows in-frame clones only, minus some. The repertoire holds about 270,000 clones, with more than 70% as singletons. Sequenced sample: peripheral blood. The receptors here all came from a woman of 80 years or more with COVID-19, enrolled during active disease.

The V call is TRBV27, the J call TRBJ1-2; 9 bases fit TRBD1. The germline V gene has CDR1 MNHEY and CDR2 SMNVEV (reference sequence). Germline trimming cut 6 bases from V and 5 bases from J; bases unmatched to any gene: 7. The length of the CDR3 is 14 residues. The CDR3 nucleotides read TGTGCCAGCAGGAGGGGACAGGGCGCATATGGCTACACCTTC. The encoded protein is CASRRGQGAYGYTF.

The V and J genes are TRBV11-2 and TRBJ1-1, with D maybe TRBD1 (5 bases). CDR1 SGHAT and CDR2 FQNNGV come from the germline V gene. CDR3 size: 14 residues. V gave up 3 bases and J gave up 4 bases, with 12 bases separating them. The CDR3 loop is CASSFPGGTTEAFF. The CDR3 bases are TGTGCCAGCAGCTTCCCCGGAGGGACCACTGAAGCTTTCTTT.

The gene calls are TRBV7-9 and TRBJ2-5; D possibly corresponds to TRBD2 (5 bases). Trimming removed 2 bases at V and 9 bases at J, with 10 bases between. CDR3 length equals 12 residues. Germline CDR1 SEHNR, CDR2 FQNEAQ (reference sequence). The CDR3, as DNA: TGTGCCAGCAGCTTATCCGAGGGTGCCCAGTACTTC. Protein: CASSLSEGAQYF. The full variable domain, with the rest looked up from reference TRBV7-9 and TRBJ2-5, is DTGVSQNPRHKITKRGQNVTFRCDPISEHNRLYWYRQTLGQGPEFLTYFQNEAQLEKSRLLSDRFSAERPKGSFSTLEIQRTEQGDSAMYLCASSLSEGAQYFGPGTRLLVL.

The V and J genes are TRBV24-1 and TRBJ2-5; 10 bases match TRBD1. The CDR3 is made up of 16 amino acids. Germline V gene sequence: CDR1 KGHDR, CDR2 SFDVKD. V shed 3 bases and J 5 bases; nucleotides not matched to a gene: 8. In DNA form, the CDR3 reads TGTGCCACCAGTGATATGGGACAGGGGTTTCGGGAGACCCAGTACTTC. This codes for CATSDMGQGFRETQYF.

This rearrangement joins TRBV6-5 to TRBJ1-5; D gene ambiguous. CDR3 size: 15 residues. The V gene's germline CDR1 is MNHEY and CDR2 SVGAGI. With 6 bases removed from V and 0 bases from J, the gap between germline ends came to 12 bases. The CDR3 bases are TGTGCCAGCAGGAGCGGCAAAAATAGCAATCAGCCCCAGCATTTT. Translating gives CASRSGKNSNQPQHF.

The J gene is TRBJ1-1, the V gene TRBV19, with D perhaps matching TRBD1 (6 bases). Trimming took off 5 bases at V and 5 bases at J, with 15 bases between the two ends. The CDR3 consists of 14 residues. The germline gives CDR1 LNHDA, CDR2 SQIVND (reference sequence). The CDR3 nucleotides read TGTGCCAGTAGTGGCAGGGGTATTGGGACTGAAGCTTTCTTT. Its translation is CASSGRGIGTEAFF.

This clone came up once. The gene calls are TRBV7-9 and TRBJ2-1, with 8 positions matching TRBD1. The CDR3 consists of 12 residues. CDR1 and CDR2 from the germline V gene are SEHNR and FQNEAQ (reference sequence). The V gene end was trimmed by 5 bases and the J gene end by 16 bases; junction bases not matched to a gene: 10. CDR3 in DNA: TGTGCCAGCAGCCAGGGGGCAGGGGGAATATTCTTC. This codes for CASSQGAGGIFF.

This rearrangement joins TRBV5-6 to TRBJ2-4, with 7 positions matching TRBD2. The V and J ends lost 4 bases and 9 bases, in that order; junction bases with no gene match: 13. The CDR3 contains 15 residues. The V gene's germline CDR1 is SGHDT and CDR2 YYEEEE. The CDR3 nucleotides are TGTGCCAGCAGCGCCGAAGGGGTCGGGAGGAGCATTCAGTACTTC. As protein: CASSAEGVGRSIQYF.

The J gene is TRBJ1-2, the V gene TRBV23-1; D call uncertain. TRBV23-1 counts as an open reading frame of uncertain function. The length of the CDR3 is 12 residues. The germline V and J ends were trimmed by 4 bases and 7 bases, with 10 bases remaining between them. The CDR3 here is CASSLLCGGYTF. The CDR3 nucleotides read TGCGCCAGCAGTCTCCTATGCGGTGGCTACACCTTC.

This rearrangement joins TRBV5-1 to TRBJ2-1; 8 bases match TRBD2. This CDR3 contains 15 residues. CDR1 is SGHRS and CDR2 is YFSETQ in the germline V gene. Trimming at V came to 4 bases and at J to 8 bases, leaving 11 bases not matched to a gene. This CDR3 reads CASSPTLPGGHEQFF. The DNA for the CDR3 is TGCGCCAGCAGCCCAACCCTTCCGGGGGGGCATGAGCAGTTCTTC.

J is TRBJ2-5 and V is TRBV5-1; 13 bases align to TRBD2. Germline V gene sequence: CDR1 SGHRS, CDR2 YFSETQ. V trimming: 0 bases; J trimming: 3 bases; junction bases outside the gene matches: 5. CDR3 length equals 17 residues. Here the CDR3 reads CASSLVATSGGKETQYF. The CDR3 region has the DNA TGCGCCAGCAGCTTGGTCGCGACTAGCGGGGGGAAAGAGACCCAGTACTTC.

The J gene is TRBJ2-2, the V gene TRBV4-2; unclear D gene. This CDR3 comprises 15 residues. Trimming stripped 3 bases from V and 5 bases from J, with 13 bases between. CDR1 and CDR2 (germline): LGHNA, YNFKEQ. The CDR3 DNA is TGTGCCAGCAGCCATTACGACTGGAATACCGGGGAGCTGTTTTTT. Translated, it gives CASSHYDWNTGELFF.

This clone has just one count. The chain has TRBV19 and TRBJ2-2, with TRBD2 matching 14 bases. CDR3 length: 17 residues. Germline-derived CDR1 and CDR2 are LNHDA and SQIVND (reference sequence). The ends lost 6 bases at V and 2 bases at J; junction bases unmatched: 5. Written as DNA, the CDR3 is TGTGCCAGTAGAGGGACTAGCGGGGGCGCTAACACCGGGGAGCTGTTTTTT. Protein sequence: CASRGTSGGANTGELFF.

The chain employs TRBV5-5 and TRBJ1-3; no clear D. Germline values: CDR1 SGHKS, CDR2 YYEKEE (reference sequence). Trimming left V 0 bases short and J 3 bases short, with 7 bases between. The CDR3 is made up of 14 amino acids. As DNA, the CDR3 is TGTGCCAGCAGCTTGGCTGCTATTGGAAACACCATATATTTT. Translation gives CASSLAAIGNTIYF.

A few counts support this clone. CDR3 nucleotides: TGTGCCTGGAGTGAAACCTCCGGGACAGGATTTTCCCTAAGATCACCCCTCCACTTT. This codes for CAWSETSGTGFSLRSPLHF. V is TRBV30 and J is TRBJ1-6, with 8 positions matching TRBD1. V lost 1 base to trimming and J lost 10 bases; unmatched junction nucleotides: 21. The CDR3 extends over 19 amino acids. The germline gives CDR1 GTSNPN, CDR2 SVGIG (reference sequence).

The chain joins TRBV11-2 to TRBJ2-2; 7 nucleotides align to TRBD2. From germline, CDR1 is SGHAT and CDR2 FQNNGV. Unmatched junction bases numbered 4, after V lost 2 bases and J lost 4 bases. The CDR3 spans 15 residues. Here the CDR3 reads CASSLTAGFTGELFF. DNA for the CDR3: TGTGCCAGCAGCTTAACAGCGGGATTCACCGGGGAGCTGTTTTTT. The variable domain in full, completed from reference TRBV11-2 and TRBJ2-2, reads EAGVAQSPRYKIIEKRQSVAFWCNPISGHATLYWYQQILGQGPKLLIQFQNNGVVDDSQLPKDRFSAERLKGVDSTLKIQPAKLEDSAVYLCASSLTAGFTGELFFGEGSRLTVL.

V usage is TRBV24-1 and J usage is TRBJ1-5, with D perhaps matching TRBD1 (5 bases). Trimming cost V 3 bases and J 9 bases, with 17 bases left between them. CDR3 length: 15 amino acids. The germline V gene encodes CDR1 KGHDR and CDR2 SFDVKD. The CDR3, as DNA: TGTGCCACCAGTGATGGGGGACTGCGCAGCGGGCCCCAGCATTTT. It is translated as CATSDGGLRSGPQHF.

This rearrangement joins TRBV10-2 to TRBJ2-5, with 9 bases identical to TRBD2. V was clipped by 3 bases and J by 8 bases; unmatched bases: 22. The germline V gene encodes CDR1 WSHSY and CDR2 SAAADI. The CDR3 is 19 residues long. This chain's CDR3 is CASSDDVEASGALRGTQYF. The CDR3 DNA sequence: TGCGCCAGCAGTGACGACGTCGAGGCTAGCGGGGCCTTAAGGGGAACCCAGTACTTC.

This sequence joins TRBV19 and TRBJ2-6; 12 nucleotides match TRBD1. CDR3 length: 15 amino acids. Germline CDR1 reads LNHDA; CDR2 reads SQIVND (reference sequence). V dropped 10 bases and J dropped 2; count of bases not matched to a gene: 3. CDR3 sequence (DNA): TGTGCCACTCGGGACAGGGGGCCTGGGGCCAACGTCCTGACTTTC. It translates to CATRDRGPGANVLTF.

This clone has a single count. V is TRBV19 and J is TRBJ1-6, with D maybe TRBD1 (5 bases). V lost 7 bases and J 7 bases, leaving 11 bases between the germline ends. The CDR3 is 13 residues long. Germline CDR1 LNHDA, CDR2 SQIVND (reference sequence). The CDR3 loop is CASTPGMNSPLHF. The CDR3 nucleotides read TGTGCCAGTACTCCAGGGATGAATTCACCCCTCCACTTT.

The chain couples TRBV29-1 to TRBJ2-3, with 8 bases matching TRBD2. This CDR3 region has 13 residues. Germline values: CDR1 SQVTM, CDR2 ANQGSEA. The CDR3 protein is CVSGVGGEDTQYF. The CDR3, as DNA: TGCGTTAGCGGGGTGGGGGGGGAAGATACGCAGTATTTT.

The chain recombines TRBV7-7 with TRBJ2-5, with D tentatively TRBD2 (6 bases). Germline lookup yields CDR1 SSHAT and CDR2 FNYEAQ (reference sequence). The CDR3 has 15 residues. Trimming cost V 1 base and J 2 bases, with 11 bases left between them. The CDR3 region is CASSLVGGLQETQYF. CDR3 nucleotide sequence: TGTGCCAGCAGCTTAGTCGGGGGACTTCAAGAGACCCAGTACTTC.

This rearrangement joins TRBV6-5 to TRBJ1-4; TRBD1 matches at 9 bases. J was trimmed by 13 bases and V by 6 bases; bases with no gene match: 9. CDR1 and CDR2 (germline): MNHEY, SVGAGI. This CDR3 has 13 residues. The CDR3 sequence: CASSPGQGSGLFF. CDR3 bases: TGTGCCAGCAGCCCGGGACAGGGTTCTGGACTGTTTTTT.

V is TRBV3-1 (or the pseudogene TRBV3-2) and J is TRBJ1-4; D gene ambiguous. Looked up from germline, CDR1 is LGHDT and CDR2 is YNNKEL (reference sequence). Deletions cut 1 base from V and 8 bases from J, with 17 bases between. CDR3 length: 16 residues. The CDR3 DNA reads as TGTGCCAGCAGCCAAGGGAGCGAGGGCCGGCGGGAAAAACTGTTTTTT. It codes for CASSQGSEGRREKLFF.